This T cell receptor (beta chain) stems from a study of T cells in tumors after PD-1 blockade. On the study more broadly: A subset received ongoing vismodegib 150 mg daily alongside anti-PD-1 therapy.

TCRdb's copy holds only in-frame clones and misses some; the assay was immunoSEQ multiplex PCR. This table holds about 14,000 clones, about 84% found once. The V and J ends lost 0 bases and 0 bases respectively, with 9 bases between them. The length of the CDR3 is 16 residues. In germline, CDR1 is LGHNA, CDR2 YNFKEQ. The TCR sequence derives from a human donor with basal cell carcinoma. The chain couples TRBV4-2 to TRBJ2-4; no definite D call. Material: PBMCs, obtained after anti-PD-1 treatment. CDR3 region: CASSQDWALAKNIQYF. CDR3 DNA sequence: TGTGCCAGCAGCCAAGATTGGGCTCTAGCCAAAAACATTCAGTACTTC.